These T cell receptor beta chains were read from a single sample in a study of T cell repertoires in aging, cancer and after chemotherapy. One entry per CDR3 protein results from TCRdb running MiXCR on the multiplex PCR reads. The sample yields around 3,400 distinct CDR3 sequences, under 25% seen once. Sequences were obtained from blood. These receptors were taken from a human donor with a blood cancer. Both conserved end residues are part of each CDR3. D genes are given only for firm matches. The size field is filled for only some rows; it gives once, few, many or a size class.

size	D	V	J	CDR3	DNA
-	-	TRBV4-2	TRBJ1-2	CASSPRWPSNYGYTF	TGCGCCAGCAGCCCCCGTTGGCCCAGTAACTATGGCTACACCTTC
-	-	TRBV11-2	TRBJ1-2	CASSLAAGGVYGYTF	TGTGCCAGCAGCTTAGCAGCGGGGGGAGTCTATGGCTACACCTTC
medium-sized	-	TRBV4-2	TRBJ2-1	CASSQDGAALNEQFF	TGTGCCAGCAGCCAAGACGGGGCAGCCCTCAATGAGCAGTTCTTC
medium-sized	-	TRBV12-3/TRBV12-4	TRBJ1-2	CASSLRGEQGYTF	TGTGCCAGCAGTCTCCGGGGAGAACAAGGCTACACCTTC
-	TRBD1	TRBV27	TRBJ1-3	CASSLPSGQDSGNTIYF	TGTGCCAGCAGTTTACCCTCCGGACAGGACTCTGGAAACACCATATATTTT
medium-sized	-	TRBV5-6	TRBJ1-6	CASSFGRSYNSPLHF	TGTGCCAGCAGCTTCGGGCGATCCTATAATTCACCCCTCCACTTT
-	-	TRBV7-2	TRBJ2-7	CASSLVGGFKNDEQYF	TGTGCCAGCAGCTTAGTCGGTGGATTCAAAAACGACGAGCAGTACTTC
-	-	TRBV10-2	TRBJ2-7	CASNTGTAPYEQYF	TGCGCCAGCAATACAGGGACTGCCCCCTACGAGCAGTACTTC
medium-sized	-	TRBV15	TRBJ2-7	CATSRGGPQERSEQYF	TGTGCCACCAGCAGAGGGGGGCCGCAGGAGAGGTCAGAGCAGTACTTC
medium-sized	TRBD1	TRBV19	TRBJ1-4	CASTPTGRGEKLFF	TGTGCCAGTACCCCGACAGGGAGAGGCGAAAAACTGTTTTTT